Shown below are 22 T cell receptor beta chains from a single sample sequenced in a study of cytomegalovirus exposure and HLA in healthy donors. Use of 60 Vbeta and 13 Jbeta primers characterized the PCR. The method was immunoSEQ multiplex PCR; TCRdb's version includes in-frame clones alone and lacks a portion of them. The data show about 170,000 clones, 65% to 80% seen once. Sequencing was carried out using PBMCs. The receptors derive from a woman between 45 and 65 years old in good health and CMV-seropositive.

The V and J genes are TRBV25-1 and TRBJ2-1, with TRBD2 identical over 8 bases. The CDR3 sequence is 16 residues long. Germline V gene data show CDR1 as MGHDK and CDR2 as SYGVNS. Germline trimming cut 3 bases from V and 9 bases from J; bases unmatched to any gene: 13. In nucleotides, the CDR3 is TGTGCCAGCAGTGACCCTTTAGACGGGGGGGCTTCTGAGCAGTTCTTC. Protein: CASSDPLDGGASEQFF.

The chain carries TRBV5-5 and TRBJ2-3; D is undetermined. V dropped 2 bases and J dropped 0 bases, with 7 bases sitting between them. The germline V gene encodes CDR1 SGHKS and CDR2 YYEKEE (reference sequence). The CDR3 totals 14 residues. CDR3 in amino acids: CASSLELSTDTQYF. The CDR3 DNA reads as TGTGCCAGCAGCTTAGAGCTTAGCACAGATACGCAGTATTTT.

The chain links TRBV6-5 to TRBJ2-1, with a tentative D call TRBD1 (5 bases). The CDR3 is 14 amino acids. Germline values: CDR1 MNHEY, CDR2 SVGAGI. V was clipped by 7 bases and J by 9 bases, with 19 bases between them. CDR3 sequence (DNA): TGTGCCAGCACCTACTCTCCAGGGCGGAGTGAGCAGTTCTTC. Translated, it gives CASTYSPGRSEQFF.

V usage is TRBV7-9 and J usage is TRBJ1-1; 11 nucleotides align to TRBD1. The CDR3 spans 15 residues. Germline loops: CDR1 SEHNR, CDR2 FQNEAQ (reference sequence). V was clipped by 7 bases and J by 10 bases; unmatched bases: 14. CDR3: CASNTGTGGFTSAFF. The DNA for the CDR3 is TGTGCCAGCAACACCGGGACAGGGGGATTTACGTCAGCTTTCTTT.

This clone was seen a handful of times. V usage is TRBV5-1 and J usage is TRBJ2-2, with 8 bases matching TRBD2. The CDR3 runs 15 residues. Germline V lookup: CDR1 SGHRS, CDR2 YFSETQ. V lost 2 bases and J lost 5; bases outside the gene matches: 5. CDR3: CASSLAAGETGELFF. CDR3 nucleotide sequence: TGCGCCAGCAGCTTAGCAGCGGGGGAGACCGGGGAGCTGTTTTTT.

A note on this clone: The germline gene is not matched at one end of the junction; a read error may be the cause. This rearrangement joins TRBV7-9 to TRBJ2-1; D is unclear. The germline V gene has CDR1 SEHNR and CDR2 FQNEAQ (reference sequence). The CDR3 is 13 amino acids. The CDR3 DNA reads as TGTTCCAGCGTGGCGGCCTTGGGCAATGAGCAGTTCTTC. It codes for CSSVAALGNEQFF.

This clone has just one count. The V and J genes are TRBV5-4 and TRBJ1-2; 8 bases are shared with TRBD1. The CDR3 runs 16 residues. Germline CDR1 is SGHNT and CDR2 is YYREEE (reference sequence). V was clipped by 4 bases and J by 7 bases; unmatched bases: 15. CDR3 loop: CASSPTPGQGWGGYTF. In DNA form, the CDR3 reads TGTGCCAGCAGCCCCACCCCCGGACAGGGTTGGGGTGGCTACACCTTC.

The genes are TRBV5-4 and TRBJ2-2, with a tentative D call TRBD2 (6 bases). Germline V lookup: CDR1 SGHNT, CDR2 YYREEE (reference sequence). The germline V and J ends were trimmed by 4 bases and 6 bases, with 19 bases remaining between them. CDR3 length: 16 residues. This CDR3 is CASSLRSGGTAGELFF. The CDR3, as DNA: TGTGCCAGCAGCCTTCGCTCCGGGGGAACGGCCGGGGAGCTGTTTTTT.

V and J are TRBV5-1 and TRBJ1-5; D is unclear. The length of the CDR3 is 14 residues. Germline lookup yields CDR1 SGHRS and CDR2 YFSETQ. The V and J ends lost 4 bases and 1 base respectively, with 9 bases between them. The CDR3 sequence: CASSEGESNQPQHF. The DNA for the CDR3 is TGCGCCAGCAGCGAGGGAGAGAGCAATCAGCCCCAGCATTTT.

In this sample, this clone turned up a few times. The chain has TRBV5-1 and TRBJ2-1; D is perhaps TRBD1 (7 bases). CDR3 length equals 15 residues. Trimming left V 5 bases short and J 1 base short, with 13 bases between. From germline, CDR1 is SGHRS and CDR2 YFSETQ. Written as DNA, the CDR3 is TGCGCCAGCAGGTCCAGGGGGGTATCCTACAATGAGCAGTTCTTC. Translated, it gives CASRSRGVSYNEQFF.

V and J are TRBV5-1 and TRBJ2-7; TRBD2 aligns across 7 bases. This CDR3 comprises 15 residues. The germline V gene encodes CDR1 SGHRS and CDR2 YFSETQ. V dropped 4 bases and J dropped 7; count of bases not matched to a gene: 14. The CDR3 coding sequence is TGCGCCAGCAGCACTGGGGGGGGTGGGGCGTGGGAGCAGTACTTC. The encoded protein is CASSTGGGGAWEQYF.

The chain carries TRBV11-2 and TRBJ1-1, with 7 nucleotides matching TRBD1. This CDR3 comprises 16 residues. J was trimmed by 8 bases and V by 5 bases; bases with no gene match: 17. Per the germline V gene, CDR1 is SGHAT and CDR2 is FQNNGV. CDR3: CASSPGWGTAVGEAFF. The CDR3 DNA reads as TGTGCCAGCAGCCCCGGGTGGGGGACAGCAGTCGGAGAAGCTTTCTTT.

The gene calls are TRBV5-8 and TRBJ1-5; D not resolved. From germline, CDR1 is SGHTS and CDR2 YDEGEE. The CDR3 extends over 13 amino acids. The V and J ends lost 4 bases and 5 bases respectively, with 10 bases between them. As DNA, the CDR3 is TGTGCCAGCAGCCCTGCCAGGCATCAGCCCCAGCATTTT. Translating it yields CASSPARHQPQHF.

The chain couples TRBV6-5 to TRBJ1-1, with 8 bases fitting TRBD1. V was clipped by 7 bases and J by 1 base; unmatched bases: 8. Germline assignment: CDR1 MNHEY and CDR2 SVGAGI. The CDR3 sequence is 15 residues long. The CDR3 region has the DNA TGTGCCAGCAAGGGAACCGGGACAGGGAACACTGAAGCTTTCTTT. Amino acid sequence: CASKGTGTGNTEAFF.

CDR3 sequence reads: CAISETSGEETQYF. The CDR3, as DNA: TGTGCCATCAGTGAAACTAGCGGGGAAGAGACCCAGTACTTC. This chain joins TRBV10-3 and TRBJ2-5; 10 bases match TRBD2. The germline CDR1 and CDR2 sequences are ENHRY and SYGVKD. The CDR3 loop spans 14 amino acids. V gave up 3 bases and J gave up 3 bases; unmatched junction bases: 1.

V and J are TRBV2 and TRBJ1-4, with a weak D call TRBD1 (5 bases). This CDR3 is 14 amino acids long. Germline loops: CDR1 SNHLY, CDR2 FYNNEI. V lost 4 bases and J lost 3, with 9 bases in between. DNA of the CDR3: TGTGCCAGCAGTGTCAGGGCTGCTAATGAAAAACTGTTTTTT. Protein product: CASSVRAANEKLFF.

The table lists this clone with a few counts. The chain recombines TRBV2 with TRBJ2-2; no reliable D call. CDR3 length: 13 amino acids. V was clipped by 6 bases and J by 0 bases, with 5 bases between them. Germline V gene data show CDR1 as SNHLY and CDR2 as FYNNEI. The CDR3 sequence: CASRTSNTGELFF. Here the CDR3 DNA reads TGTGCCAGCAGAACTTCGAACACCGGGGAGCTGTTTTTT.

As DNA, the CDR3 is TGTGCCAGCAGCTCCGTTGCGGGGGGGATCGATGAGCAGTTCTTC. This codes for CASSSVAGGIDEQFF. V gene TRBV7-3 combines with J gene TRBJ2-1; 9 nucleotides align to TRBD2. CDR3 length: 15 residues. V was clipped by 4 bases and J by 8 bases; unmatched bases: 9. Per the germline V gene, CDR1 is SGHTA and CDR2 is FQGTGA. Supplemented by reference TRBV7-3 and TRBJ2-1, the full variable domain reads GAGVSQTPSNKVTEKGKYVELRCDPISGHTALYWYRQSLGQGPEFLIYFQGTGAADDSGLPNDRFFAVRPEGSVSTLKIQRTERGDSAVYLCASSSVAGGIDEQFFGPGTRLTVL.

The genes are TRBV18 and TRBJ1-2; D gene ambiguous. CDR1 KGHSH and CDR2 LQKENI come from the germline V gene. The CDR3 is made up of 14 amino acids. The V end lost 6 bases, the J end lost 1 base, and 12 bases lay between the germline ends. The CDR3 is CASSFGGDNYGYTF. The CDR3 DNA reads TGTGCCAGCTCCTTCGGTGGAGATAACTATGGCTACACCTTC.

The chain links TRBV2 to TRBJ2-6; D is unclear. The CDR3 spans 14 residues. V lost 7 bases to trimming and J lost 1 base, with 8 bases between them. Germline V lookup: CDR1 SNHLY, CDR2 FYNNEI. CDR3 sequence (DNA): TGTGCCAGCACTATGGAGTCTGGGGCCAACGTCCTGACTTTC. Translated, it gives CASTMESGANVLTF. The full variable domain, completed using reference TRBV2 and TRBJ2-6, is EPEVTQTPSHQVTQMGQEVILRCVPISNHLYFYWYRQILGQKVEFLVSFYNNEISEKSEIFDDQFSVERPDGSNFTLKIRSTKLEDSAMYFCASTMESGANVLTFGAGSRLTVL.

For the CDR3, the DNA is TGTGCCAGCAGCACCACCCGAGAGGCCAACGTCCTGACTTTC. Translation: CASSTTREANVLTF. The chain uses TRBV6-6 and TRBJ2-6, with no clear D. V shed 6 bases and J shed 6 bases, with 12 bases lying between them. CDR1 and CDR2 from the germline V gene are MNHNY and SVGAGI (reference sequence). CDR3 size: 14 residues.

The chain carries TRBV6-4 and TRBJ1-5, with TRBD1 as a possible D gene (6 bases). CDR1 and CDR2 (germline): MRHNA, SNTAGT. The CDR3 covers 15 residues. V shed 7 bases and J shed 9 bases, with 22 bases lying between them. The CDR3 bases are TGTGCCAGCAAGCCTTCCCCGGACAGTAATAGGCCCCAGCATTTT. Its protein is CASKPSPDSNRPQHF.